This T cell receptor (beta chain) was sequenced for a study of T cell changes during pregnancy in multiple sclerosis. Clones were sequenced by immunoSEQ multiplex PCR, and TCRdb holds only the in-frame ones, with some missing. The repertoire holds about 89,000 clones, with 85% to 95% as singletons. The clonotype originates from a female donor in good health, enrolled as a control in a pregnancy study. This material consisted of peripheral blood, taken after pregnancy.

CDR3 nucleotide sequence: TGTGCCAGCAGTTCGGACAGGGGCTCAGATACGCAGTATTTT. It yields the protein CASSSDRGSDTQYF. This chain links TRBV27 with TRBJ2-3; TRBD1 aligns across 9 bases. V trimming: 4 bases; J trimming: 4 bases; junction bases outside the gene matches: 3. Germline V gives CDR1 MNHEY, CDR2 SMNVEV (reference sequence). The CDR3 totals 14 residues.